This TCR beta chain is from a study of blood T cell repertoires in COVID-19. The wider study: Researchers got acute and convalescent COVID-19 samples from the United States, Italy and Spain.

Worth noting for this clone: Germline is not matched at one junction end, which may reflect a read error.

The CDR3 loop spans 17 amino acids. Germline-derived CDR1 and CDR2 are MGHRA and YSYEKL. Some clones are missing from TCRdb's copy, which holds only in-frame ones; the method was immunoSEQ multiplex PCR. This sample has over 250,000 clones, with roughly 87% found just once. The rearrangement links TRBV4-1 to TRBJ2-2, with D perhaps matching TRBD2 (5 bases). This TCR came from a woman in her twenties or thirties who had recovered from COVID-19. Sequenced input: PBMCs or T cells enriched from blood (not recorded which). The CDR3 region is CASSQIPPTLGTGELFF. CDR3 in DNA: TGCGCCAGCAGCCAAATACCCCCGACGCTGGGCACCGGGGAGTTGTTTTTT.